This T cell receptor beta chain was documented in a study of high-grade serous ovarian cancer treatment subgroups. Study-level background: Samples averaged 14,192 reads and about 7,500 unique TCR beta rearrangements. Study-wide results and limits: Tumors within one patient showed repertoire similarity of 0.11 to 0.79.

Clones were read by immunoSEQ multiplex PCR, and TCRdb kept only the in-frame ones, dropping some. There are several thousand clones in the sample; more than 65% occur only once, and 5% to 7% lies in the top ten. V was pared by 7 bases and J by 8 bases, with 14 bases of the junction left unmatched. Germline V CDR1 and CDR2: SQVTM, ANQGSEA. The CDR3 has 14 residues. Tumor tissue was taken before any definitive surgery or chemotherapy was given. On this clone itself: The antigen remains undetermined.

Sequencing was carried out using tumor tissue. This TCR derives from a human patient with high-grade serous ovarian cancer. The rearrangement links TRBV29-1 to TRBJ2-1; 7 nucleotides agree with TRBD1. In DNA, the CDR3 is TGCAGCGGGTTCGACAGGGTTTCCACCGATGAGCAGTTCTTC. It encodes CSGFDRVSTDEQFF.